This T cell receptor (beta chain) was sequenced for a study of blood T cell repertoires in COVID-19 (TCRdb year 2020). Context from the whole study: Samples covering the acute and convalescent phases of COVID-19 were provided by collaborators in the United States, Italy and Spain. The material from the prospective study consisted of cDNA or gDNA derived from T cells, B-cell-depleted T cells, or PBMCs. The dataset comprised deeply sampled blood TCRbeta repertoires from subjects exposed to, actively infected with, or recovered from COVID-19. A freely available public database, intended as a resource for researchers studying the immune response to SARS-CoV-2, is where the repertoires were released. Samples came from the ongoing ImmuneRACE study (first 160 participants) plus 1,254 subjects from 6 global collaborators. Nearly every sample came with metadata listing a de-identified subject ID, COVID-19 status, age in years and sex. Where HLA class I and class II types were available, the types were taken from metadata supplied by the sample provider, not from assay-based typing.

The research as a whole found: How much clinical and demographic metadata was included differed by source and by participant, and the metadata was provided uncurated.

TCRbeta CDR3 regions were amplified from genomic DNA by means of the immunoSEQ Assay, a bias-controlled multiplex PCR. The study's own analysis went as follows. The number of nucleated cells in each sample was estimated from the amplification of reference gene primers within the assay. Sequence reads were collapsed and filtered to measure the absolute abundance of every unique TCRbeta CDR3 rearrangement. For each sample, productive Simpson clonality was calculated as the square root of Simpson's diversity index over productive rearrangements. What TCRdb holds here is the immuneACCESS table cut down to in-frame rearrangements. Part of the clones is not present; checked against another copy, under half of the missing clones reflect an unresolved V gene, and the others are unexplained. The V and J calls and clone size were taken over from that table, and D and trimming were inferred from the DNA. The sample yields 200,000 to 250,000 clones; roughly nine tenths were counted once. The top ten hold more than 8.5% of the sample.

The CDR1 and CDR2 encoded by the germline V gene (reference sequence) are LGHDT and YNNKEL. V and J are truncated by 0 bases and 2 bases respectively, leaving an intervening sequence of 4 bases. The CDR3 covers 13 residues, taking in both the cysteine and the phenylalanine. The kept DNA is CDR3 alone, 39 bases in frame from the first base. Concerning this clone itself: Its antigen target is currently unknown. Base quality data are lacking; no much larger clone is found one base away.

In Seattle, one collaborating source enrolled patients while the infection was active and tracked those patients longitudinally over the course of disease. Each collaborating institution followed its own protocols to collect whole blood in K2EDTA tubes. For TCRbeta analysis, collaborators shipped samples as frozen whole blood, isolated PBMCs, or DNA extracted from either of those sample types. Sequencing was performed on peripheral blood. The sequence links TRBV3-1 (or the pseudogene TRBV3-2) to TRBJ1-1; no D gene can be assigned with confidence. The sequence derives from a woman between 45 and 65 years old with COVID-19, enrolled during active disease. The CDR3 region: CASSQDLNTEAFF. The bases are TGTGCCAGCAGCCAAGATTTAAACACTGAAGCTTTCTTT.